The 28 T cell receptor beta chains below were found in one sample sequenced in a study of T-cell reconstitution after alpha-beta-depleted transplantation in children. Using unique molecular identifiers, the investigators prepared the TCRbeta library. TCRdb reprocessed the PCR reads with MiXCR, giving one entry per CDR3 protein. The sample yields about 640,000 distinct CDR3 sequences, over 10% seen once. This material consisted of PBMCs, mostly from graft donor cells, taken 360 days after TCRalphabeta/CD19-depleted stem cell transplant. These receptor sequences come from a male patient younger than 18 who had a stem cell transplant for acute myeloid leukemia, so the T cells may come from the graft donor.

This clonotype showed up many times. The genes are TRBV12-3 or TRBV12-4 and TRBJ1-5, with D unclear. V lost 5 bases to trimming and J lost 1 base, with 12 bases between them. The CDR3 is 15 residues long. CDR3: CASSARGISNQPQHF. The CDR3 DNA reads TGTGCCAGCAGTGCGAGAGGTATAAGCAATCAGCCCCAGCATTTT.

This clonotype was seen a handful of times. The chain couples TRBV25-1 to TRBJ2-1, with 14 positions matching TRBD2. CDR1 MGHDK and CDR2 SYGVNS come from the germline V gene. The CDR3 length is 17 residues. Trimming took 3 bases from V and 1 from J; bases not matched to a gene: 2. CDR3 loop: CASSDWTSGRSYNEQFF. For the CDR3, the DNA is TGTGCCAGCAGTGACTGGACTAGCGGGAGGTCCTACAATGAGCAGTTCTTC.

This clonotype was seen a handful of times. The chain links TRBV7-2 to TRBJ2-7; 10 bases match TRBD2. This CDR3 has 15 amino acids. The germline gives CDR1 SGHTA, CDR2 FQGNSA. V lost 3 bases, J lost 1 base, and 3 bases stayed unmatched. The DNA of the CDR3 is TGTGCCAGCAGCTTCTCTAGCGGGAGATCCTACGAGCAGTACTTC. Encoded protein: CASSFSSGRSYEQYF.

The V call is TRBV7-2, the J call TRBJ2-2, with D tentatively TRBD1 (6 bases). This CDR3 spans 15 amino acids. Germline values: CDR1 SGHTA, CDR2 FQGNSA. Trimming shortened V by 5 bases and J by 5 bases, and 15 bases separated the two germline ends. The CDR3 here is CASSPKNRETGELFF. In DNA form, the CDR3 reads TGTGCCAGCAGCCCCAAGAACAGGGAAACCGGGGAGCTGTTTTTT.

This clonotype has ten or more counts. The CDR3 DNA follows: TGCAGCGTTGCCACAGGGGGCGCGAACACCGGGGAGCTGTTTTTT. This encodes CSVATGGANTGELFF. The chain joins TRBV29-1 to TRBJ2-2; the match to TRBD1 covers 9 bases. Germline loops: CDR1 SQVTM, CDR2 ANQGSEA. J was trimmed by 0 bases and V by 4 bases; bases with no gene match: 3. The CDR3 runs 15 residues.

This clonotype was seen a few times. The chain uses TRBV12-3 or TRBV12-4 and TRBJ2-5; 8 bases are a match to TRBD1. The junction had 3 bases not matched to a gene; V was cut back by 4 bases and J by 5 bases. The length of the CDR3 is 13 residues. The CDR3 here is CASSSGGWETQYF. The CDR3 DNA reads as TGTGCCAGCAGTTCAGGGGGCTGGGAGACCCAGTACTTC.

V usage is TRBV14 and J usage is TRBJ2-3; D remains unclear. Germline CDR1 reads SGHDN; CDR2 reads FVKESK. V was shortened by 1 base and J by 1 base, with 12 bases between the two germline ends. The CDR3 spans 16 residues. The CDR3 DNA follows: TGTGCCAGCAGCCAAGGGCCTAGTTTCCGCACAGATACGCAGTATTTT. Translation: CASSQGPSFRTDTQYF.

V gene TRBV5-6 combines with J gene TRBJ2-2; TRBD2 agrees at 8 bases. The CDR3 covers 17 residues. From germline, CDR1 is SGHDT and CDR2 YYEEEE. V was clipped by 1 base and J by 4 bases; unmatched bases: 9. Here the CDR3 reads CASSLKFGLAGTGELFF. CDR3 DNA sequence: TGTGCCAGCAGCTTGAAATTTGGGCTAGCGGGCACCGGGGAGCTGTTTTTT. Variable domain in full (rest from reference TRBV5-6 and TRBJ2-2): DAGVTQSPTHLIKTRGQQVTLRCSPKSGHDTVSWYQQALGQGPQFIFQYYEEEERQRGNFPDRFSGHQFPNYSSELNVNALLLGDSALYLCASSLKFGLAGTGELFFGEGSRLTVL.

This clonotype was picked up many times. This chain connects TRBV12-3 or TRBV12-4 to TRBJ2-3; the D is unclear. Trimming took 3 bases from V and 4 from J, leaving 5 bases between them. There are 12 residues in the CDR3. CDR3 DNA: TGTGCCAGCAGTTTCGTTTCAGATACGCAGTATTTT. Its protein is CASSFVSDTQYF.

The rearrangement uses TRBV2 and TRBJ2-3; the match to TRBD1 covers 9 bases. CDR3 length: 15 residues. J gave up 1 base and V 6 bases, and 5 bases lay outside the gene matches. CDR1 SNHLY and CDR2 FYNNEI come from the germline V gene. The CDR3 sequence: CASRWDRAGTDTQYF. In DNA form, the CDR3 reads TGTGCCAGCAGGTGGGACAGGGCCGGCACAGATACGCAGTATTTT. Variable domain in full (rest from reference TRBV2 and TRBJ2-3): EPEVTQTPSHQVTQMGQEVILRCVPISNHLYFYWYRQILGQKVEFLVSFYNNEISEKSEIFDDQFSVERPDGSNFTLKIRSTKLEDSAMYFCASRWDRAGTDTQYFGPGTRLTVL.

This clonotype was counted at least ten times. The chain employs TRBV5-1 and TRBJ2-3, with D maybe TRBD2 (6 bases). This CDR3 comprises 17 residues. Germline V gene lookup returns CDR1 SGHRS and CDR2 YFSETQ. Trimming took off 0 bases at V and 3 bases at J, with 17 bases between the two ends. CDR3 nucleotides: TGCGCCAGCAGCTTGGGGGACTCCCCATGGGGAACAGATACGCAGTATTTT. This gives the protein CASSLGDSPWGTDTQYF.

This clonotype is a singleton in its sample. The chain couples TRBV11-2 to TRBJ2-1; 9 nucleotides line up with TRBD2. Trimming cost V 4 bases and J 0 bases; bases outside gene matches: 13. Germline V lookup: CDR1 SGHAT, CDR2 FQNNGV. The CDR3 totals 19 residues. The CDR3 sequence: CASSSGSGLARVSYNEQFF. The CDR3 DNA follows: TGTGCCAGCAGCTCCGGTTCGGGACTAGCTAGAGTCTCCTACAATGAGCAGTTCTTC.

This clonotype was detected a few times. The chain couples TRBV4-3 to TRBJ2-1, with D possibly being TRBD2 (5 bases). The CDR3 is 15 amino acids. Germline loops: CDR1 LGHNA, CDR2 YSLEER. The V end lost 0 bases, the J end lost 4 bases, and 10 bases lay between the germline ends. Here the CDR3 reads CASSQEAVTYNEQFF. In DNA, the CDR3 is TGCGCCAGCAGCCAAGAAGCGGTTACTTACAATGAGCAGTTCTTC.

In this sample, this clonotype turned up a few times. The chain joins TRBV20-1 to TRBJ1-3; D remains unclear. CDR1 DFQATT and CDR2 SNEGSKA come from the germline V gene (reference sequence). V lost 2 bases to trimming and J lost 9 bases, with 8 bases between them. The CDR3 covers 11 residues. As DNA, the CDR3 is TGCAGTGCTAGAAAGGGTACCACCATATATTTT. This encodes CSARKGTTIYF.

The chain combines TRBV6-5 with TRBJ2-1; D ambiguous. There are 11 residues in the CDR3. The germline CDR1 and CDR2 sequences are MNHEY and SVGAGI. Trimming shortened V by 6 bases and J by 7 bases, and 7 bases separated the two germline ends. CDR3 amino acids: CASRRLNEQFF. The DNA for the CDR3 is TGTGCCAGCAGACGTCTAAATGAGCAGTTCTTC.

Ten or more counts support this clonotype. CDR3 sequence (DNA): TGCAGCGCCAGGACAGGACAAGTCCACGAGCAGTACTTC. Amino acid sequence: CSARTGQVHEQYF. The V and J genes are TRBV29-1 and TRBJ2-7; the match to TRBD1 covers 7 bases. The CDR3 is 13 amino acids. V shed 7 bases and J 5 bases; nucleotides not matched to a gene: 11. Germline values: CDR1 SQVTM, CDR2 ANQGSEA.

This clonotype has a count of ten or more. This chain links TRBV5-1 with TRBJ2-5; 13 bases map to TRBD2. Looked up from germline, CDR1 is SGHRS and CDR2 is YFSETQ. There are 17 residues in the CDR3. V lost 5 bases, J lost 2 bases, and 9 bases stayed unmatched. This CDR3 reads CASSRWTSGSRQETQYF. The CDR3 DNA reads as TGCGCCAGCAGTCGGTGGACTAGCGGGAGTCGGCAAGAGACCCAGTACTTC.

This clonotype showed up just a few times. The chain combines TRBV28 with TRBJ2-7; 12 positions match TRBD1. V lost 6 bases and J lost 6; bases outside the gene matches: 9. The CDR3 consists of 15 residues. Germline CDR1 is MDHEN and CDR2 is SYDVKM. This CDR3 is CASRWDRGPSGEQYF. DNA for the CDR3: TGTGCCAGCAGGTGGGACAGGGGGCCCTCGGGCGAGCAGTACTTC. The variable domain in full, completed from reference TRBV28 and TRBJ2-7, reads DVKVTQSSRYLVKRTGEKVFLECVQDMDHENMFWYRQDPGLGLRLIYFSYDVKMKEKGDIPEGYSVSREKKERFSLILESASTNQTSMYLCASRWDRGPSGEQYFGPGTRLTVT.

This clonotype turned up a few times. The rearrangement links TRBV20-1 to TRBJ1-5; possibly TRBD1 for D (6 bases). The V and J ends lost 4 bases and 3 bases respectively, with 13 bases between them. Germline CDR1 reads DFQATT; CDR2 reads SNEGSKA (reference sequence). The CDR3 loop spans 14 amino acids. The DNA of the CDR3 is TGCAGTGCTACCCCGGGACACGTCAATCAGCCCCAGCATTTT. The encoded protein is CSATPGHVNQPQHF.

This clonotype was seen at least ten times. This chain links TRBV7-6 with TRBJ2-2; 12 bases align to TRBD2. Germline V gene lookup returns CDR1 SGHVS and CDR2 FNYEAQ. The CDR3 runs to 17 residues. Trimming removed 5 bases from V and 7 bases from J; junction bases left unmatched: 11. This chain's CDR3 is CASSQSLAGGSGGELFF. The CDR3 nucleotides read TGTGCCAGCAGCCAATCCCTAGCGGGAGGGTCTGGCGGGGAGCTGTTTTTT. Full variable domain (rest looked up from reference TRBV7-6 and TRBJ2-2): GAGVSQSPRYKVTKRGQDVALRCDPISGHVSLYWYRQALGQGPEFLTYFNYEAQQDKSGLPNDRFSAERPEGSISTLTIQRTEQRDSAMYRCASSQSLAGGSGGELFFGEGSRLTVL.

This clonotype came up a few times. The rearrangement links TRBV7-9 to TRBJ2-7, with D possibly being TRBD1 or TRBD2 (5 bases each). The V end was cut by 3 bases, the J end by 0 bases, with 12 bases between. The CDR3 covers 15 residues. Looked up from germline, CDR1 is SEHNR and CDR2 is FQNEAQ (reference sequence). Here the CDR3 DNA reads TGTGCCAGCAGCTTCACATTGGGGGACTCCTACGAGCAGTACTTC. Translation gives CASSFTLGDSYEQYF.

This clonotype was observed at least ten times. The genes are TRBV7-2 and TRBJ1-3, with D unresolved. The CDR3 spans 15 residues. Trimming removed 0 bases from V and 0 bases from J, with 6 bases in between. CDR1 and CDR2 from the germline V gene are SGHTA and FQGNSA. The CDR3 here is CASSLAASSGNTIYF. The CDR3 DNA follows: TGTGCCAGCAGCTTAGCAGCCTCCTCTGGAAACACCATATATTTT. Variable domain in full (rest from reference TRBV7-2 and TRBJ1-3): GAGVSQSPSNKVTEKGKDVELRCDPISGHTALYWYRQSLGQGLEFLIYFQGNSAPDKSGLPSDRFSAERTGGSVSTLTIQRTQQEDSAVYLCASSLAASSGNTIYFGEGSWLTVV.

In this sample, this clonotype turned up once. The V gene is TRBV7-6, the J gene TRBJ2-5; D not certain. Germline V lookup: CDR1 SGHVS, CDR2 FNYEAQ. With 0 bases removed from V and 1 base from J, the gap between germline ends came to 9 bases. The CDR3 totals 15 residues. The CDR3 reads CASSLAVRIQETQYF. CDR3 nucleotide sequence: TGTGCCAGCAGCTTAGCTGTGCGGATCCAAGAGACCCAGTACTTC. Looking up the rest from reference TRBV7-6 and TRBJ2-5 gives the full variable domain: GAGVSQSPRYKVTKRGQDVALRCDPISGHVSLYWYRQALGQGPEFLTYFNYEAQQDKSGLPNDRFSAERPEGSISTLTIQRTEQRDSAMYRCASSLAVRIQETQYFGPGTRLLVL.

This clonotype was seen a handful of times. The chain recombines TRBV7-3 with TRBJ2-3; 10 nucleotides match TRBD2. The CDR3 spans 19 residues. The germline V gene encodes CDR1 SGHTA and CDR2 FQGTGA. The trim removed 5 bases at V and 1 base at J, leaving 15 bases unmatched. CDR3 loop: CASSPITSGVGSGTDTQYF. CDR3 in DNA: TGTGCCAGCAGCCCCATTACTAGCGGGGTTGGGTCTGGCACAGATACGCAGTATTTT.

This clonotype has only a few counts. CDR3 region: CASSLLLPYNEQFF. CDR3 in DNA: TGTGCCAGCAGCTTGTTACTACCTTACAATGAGCAGTTCTTC. This chain uses TRBV7-2 with TRBJ2-1; no firm D call. V lost 3 bases to trimming and J lost 4 bases, with 10 bases between them. The CDR3 length is 14 residues. Germline V lookup: CDR1 SGHTA, CDR2 FQGNSA.

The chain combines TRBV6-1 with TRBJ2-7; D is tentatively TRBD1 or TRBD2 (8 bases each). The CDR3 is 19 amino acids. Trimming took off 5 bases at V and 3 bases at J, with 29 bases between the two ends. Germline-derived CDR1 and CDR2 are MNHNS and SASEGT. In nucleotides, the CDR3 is TGTGCCAGCAGTAGGACAGGGACAACTAGCGGACGTGGCCTCTACGAGCAGTACTTC. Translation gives CASSRTGTTSGRGLYEQYF.

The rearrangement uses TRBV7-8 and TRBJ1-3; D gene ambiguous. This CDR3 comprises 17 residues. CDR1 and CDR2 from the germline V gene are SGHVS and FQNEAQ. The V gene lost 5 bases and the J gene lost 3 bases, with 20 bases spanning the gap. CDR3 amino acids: CASSPRGPASGGNTIYF. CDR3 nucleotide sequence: TGTGCCAGCAGCCCCCGAGGTCCTGCGTCGGGTGGAAACACCATATATTTT.

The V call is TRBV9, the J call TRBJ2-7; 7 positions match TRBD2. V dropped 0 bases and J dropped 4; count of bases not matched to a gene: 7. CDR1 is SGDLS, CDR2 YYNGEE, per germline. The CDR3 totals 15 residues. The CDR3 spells CASSVVCGSLYEQYF. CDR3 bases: TGTGCCAGCAGCGTAGTGTGCGGGAGTCTGTACGAGCAGTACTTC.